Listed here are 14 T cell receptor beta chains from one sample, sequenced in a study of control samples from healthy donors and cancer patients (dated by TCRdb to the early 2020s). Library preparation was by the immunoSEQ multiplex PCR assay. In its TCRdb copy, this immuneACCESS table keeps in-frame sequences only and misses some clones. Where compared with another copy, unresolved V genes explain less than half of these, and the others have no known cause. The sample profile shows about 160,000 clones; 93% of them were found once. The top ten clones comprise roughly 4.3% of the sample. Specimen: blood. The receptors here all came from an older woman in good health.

Here the CDR3 DNA reads TGTGCCAGCAGTTACTCGACTGGGTCCGGTAACAATCAGCCCCAGCATTTT. Translated: CASSYSTGSGNNQPQHF. The rearrangement links TRBV6-2 or TRBV6-3 to TRBJ1-5; D gene uncertain. V was cut by 0 bases and J by 3 bases, with 15 bases left in between. Germline values: CDR1 MNHEY, CDR2 SVGEGT. This CDR3 comprises 17 residues.

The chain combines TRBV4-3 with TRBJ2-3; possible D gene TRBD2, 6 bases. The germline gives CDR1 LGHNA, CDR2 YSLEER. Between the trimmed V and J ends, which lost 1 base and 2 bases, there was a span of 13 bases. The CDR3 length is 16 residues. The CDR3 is CASSQGVGGPTDTQYF. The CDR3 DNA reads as TGCGCCAGCAGCCAAGGGGTGGGGGGACCCACAGATACGCAGTATTTT.

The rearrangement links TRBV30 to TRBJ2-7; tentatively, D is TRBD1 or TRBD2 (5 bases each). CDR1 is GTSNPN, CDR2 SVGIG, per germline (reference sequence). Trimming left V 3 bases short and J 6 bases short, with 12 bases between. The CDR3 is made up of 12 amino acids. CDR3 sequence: CAWSPRGSEQYF. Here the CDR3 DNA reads TGTGCCTGGAGCCCGAGGGGTTCCGAGCAGTACTTC.

The CDR3 DNA follows: TGTGCCAGCTCACCACCGGGCAGGGGGACCTACAATGAGCAGTTCTTC. Its translation: CASSPPGRGTYNEQFF. The V and J genes are TRBV18 and TRBJ2-1; 7 bases map to TRBD1. V lost 0 bases, J lost 2 bases, and 4 bases stayed unmatched. CDR3 length: 16 amino acids. Germline values: CDR1 KGHSH, CDR2 LQKENI.

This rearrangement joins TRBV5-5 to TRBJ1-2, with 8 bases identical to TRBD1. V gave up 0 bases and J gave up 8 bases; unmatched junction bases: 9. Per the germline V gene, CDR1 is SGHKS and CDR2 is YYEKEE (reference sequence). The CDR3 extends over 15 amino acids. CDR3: CASSLAAGQANGYTF. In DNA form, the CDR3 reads TGTGCCAGCAGCTTGGCCGCGGGACAGGCTAACGGCTACACCTTC.

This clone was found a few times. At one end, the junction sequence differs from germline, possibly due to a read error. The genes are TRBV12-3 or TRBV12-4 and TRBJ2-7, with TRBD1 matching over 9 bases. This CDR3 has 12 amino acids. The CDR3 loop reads CASSYRGTGSFF. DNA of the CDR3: TGTGCCAGCAGTTACCGCGGGACAGGGAGTTTCTTC.

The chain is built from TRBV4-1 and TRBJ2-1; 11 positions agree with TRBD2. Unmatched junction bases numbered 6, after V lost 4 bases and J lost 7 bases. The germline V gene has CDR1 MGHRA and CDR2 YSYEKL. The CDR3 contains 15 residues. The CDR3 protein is CASSPRLAGKNEQFF. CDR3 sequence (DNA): TGCGCCAGCAGCCCTAGACTAGCGGGGAAAAATGAGCAGTTCTTC.

The CDR3 nucleotides are TGTGCCAGCAGCCGGGACAGTCTTGAAGCTTTCTTT. It codes for CASSRDSLEAFF. The chain employs TRBV7-8 and TRBJ1-1, with TRBD1 matching 7 bases. Germline assignment: CDR1 SGHVS and CDR2 FQNEAQ. The CDR3 is 12 residues long. V shed 5 bases, J shed 7 bases, and the junction held 4 bases outside the gene matches.

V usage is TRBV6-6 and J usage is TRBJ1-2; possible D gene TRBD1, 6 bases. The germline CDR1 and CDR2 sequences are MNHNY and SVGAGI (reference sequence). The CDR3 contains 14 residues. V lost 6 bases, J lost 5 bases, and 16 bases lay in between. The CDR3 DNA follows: TGTGCCAGCAGCCCCAACGGACAGTCGTATGGCTACACCTTC. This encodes CASSPNGQSYGYTF.

The CDR3 is CASSTTGGNQPQHF. In DNA form, the CDR3 reads TGTGCCAGCAGCACGACAGGGGGTAATCAGCCCCAGCATTTT. V gene TRBV5-6 combines with J gene TRBJ1-5; 9 nucleotides agree with TRBD1. There are 14 residues in the CDR3. The V and J ends lost 4 bases and 4 bases, in that order; junction bases with no gene match: 3. Germline CDR1 SGHDT, CDR2 YYEEEE.

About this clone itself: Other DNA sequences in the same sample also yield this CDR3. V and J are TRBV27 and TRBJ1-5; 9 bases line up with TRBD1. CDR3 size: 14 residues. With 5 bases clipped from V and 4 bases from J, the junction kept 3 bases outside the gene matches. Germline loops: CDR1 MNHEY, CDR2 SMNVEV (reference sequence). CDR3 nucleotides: TGTGCCAGCAGTCTAGGGACAGGGAATCAGCCCCAGCATTTT. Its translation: CASSLGTGNQPQHF.

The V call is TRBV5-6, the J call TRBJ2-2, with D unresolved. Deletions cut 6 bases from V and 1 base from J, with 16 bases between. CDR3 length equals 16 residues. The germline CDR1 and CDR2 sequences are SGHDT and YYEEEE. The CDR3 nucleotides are TGTGCCAGCACGGCGGCAATAAACCGGAACACCGGGGAGCTGTTTTTT. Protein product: CASTAAINRNTGELFF.

This chain's CDR3 is CATCPGLGGARGANVLTF. As DNA, the CDR3 is TGTGCCACCTGTCCCGGGCTGGGGGGGGCGCGTGGGGCCAACGTCCTGACTTTC. This chain joins TRBV15 and TRBJ2-6; TRBD2 might be the D (7 bases). Germline-derived CDR1 and CDR2 are LNHNV and YYDKDF (reference sequence). The CDR3 is made up of 18 amino acids. V was cut by 8 bases and J by 3 bases, with 23 bases left in between.

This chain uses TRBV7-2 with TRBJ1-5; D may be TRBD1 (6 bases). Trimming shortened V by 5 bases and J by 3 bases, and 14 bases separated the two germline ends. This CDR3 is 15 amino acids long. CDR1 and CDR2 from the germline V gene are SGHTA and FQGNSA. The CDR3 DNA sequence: TGTGCCAGCAGCCCAAGCGGACAGTTCAATCAGCCCCAGCATTTT. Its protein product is CASSPSGQFNQPQHF.